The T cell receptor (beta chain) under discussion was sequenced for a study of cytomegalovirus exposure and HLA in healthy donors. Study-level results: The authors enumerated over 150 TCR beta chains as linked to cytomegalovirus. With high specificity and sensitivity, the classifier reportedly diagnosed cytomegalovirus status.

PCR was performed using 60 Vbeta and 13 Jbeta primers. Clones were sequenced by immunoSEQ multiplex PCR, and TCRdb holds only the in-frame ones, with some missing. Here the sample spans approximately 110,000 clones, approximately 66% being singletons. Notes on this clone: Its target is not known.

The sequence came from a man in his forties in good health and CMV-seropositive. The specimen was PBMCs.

The CDR3 loop is CSARDIYGYTF. CDR3 bases: TGCAGTGCCAGGGACATCTATGGCTACACCTTC. The V gene is TRBV20-1, the J gene TRBJ1-2, with TRBD1 as a possible D gene (6 bases). CDR3 length: 11 residues. Germline CDR1 reads DFQATT; CDR2 reads SNEGSKA (reference sequence). V was trimmed by 6 bases and J by 4 bases, leaving 9 bases between them.